The 20 T cell receptor delta chains below were found in one sample sequenced in a study of gamma-delta T cells after stem cell transplantation. TCRdb redid the clone calls on the RT-PCR reads with CATT. The sample contains about 13,000 delta-chain clones, more than 30% of which appear only once. Sample: gamma-delta T cells. The receptors here all came from a human donor. It is not recorded whose cells these are; they may come from a transplant donor.

Comments on this clone: Other DNA sequences within the sample encode an identical CDR3. The CDR3 region is CALGELLGYSWDTRQMFF. CDR3 in DNA: TGTGCTCTTGGGGAACTCCTGGGTTACTCCTGGGACACCCGACAGATGTTTTTC. V and J are TRDV1 and TRDJ3; D possibly corresponds to TRDD3 (5 bases). CDR3 length equals 18 residues. Germline CDR1 and CDR2: TSWWSYY and QGS. Trimming cost V 0 bases and J 0 bases, with 9 bases left between them.

V usage is TRDV3 and J usage is TRDJ1, with 8 positions matching TRDD3. J lost 0 bases, V lost 2 bases, and 20 bases had no gene match. This CDR3 is 19 amino acids long. The germline V gene encodes CDR1 TVYSNPD and CDR2 GDNSRS (reference sequence). CDR3 protein: CAFGPTRYWGLRYTDKLIF. The CDR3 DNA reads TGTGCCTTTGGTCCTACGCGATACTGGGGGCTAAGGTACACCGATAAACTCATCTTT.

The CDR3 DNA reads as TGTGCTCTTGGGGAACACCTCTACGCAGTACTGGGGGATAGCACCGATAAACTCATCTTT. Protein product: CALGEHLYAVLGDSTDKLIF. This chain connects TRDV1 to TRDJ1; 11 bases are shared with TRDD3. V lost 1 base and J lost 1; bases outside the gene matches: 14. Germline-derived CDR1 and CDR2 are TSWWSYY and QGS. The CDR3 has 20 residues.

The chain combines TRDV1 with TRDJ1; D tentatively fits TRDD2 or TRDD3 (9 bases each). Germline CDR1 and CDR2: TSWWSYY and QGS. The CDR3 sequence is 23 residues long. V shed 2 bases and J shed 0 bases, with 34 bases lying between them. In DNA form, the CDR3 reads TGTGCTCTTGGGGAATGGTCCTTCCTACTCCGGTACTGGGGGACCCTATACACCGATAAACTCATCTTT. Amino acid sequence: CALGEWSFLLRYWGTLYTDKLIF.

The chain carries TRDV3 and TRDJ1; D perhaps matches TRDD3 (10 bases). This CDR3 region has 22 residues. Germline V gene lookup returns CDR1 TVYSNPD and CDR2 GDNSRS (reference sequence). V dropped 3 bases and J dropped 0 bases, with 38 bases sitting between them. In DNA, the CDR3 is TGTGCCTTCCCGCTCCCTTCCTACGTGTACTGGGGGATTAGGATCGACACCGATAAACTCATCTTT. Translation gives CAFPLPSYVYWGIRIDTDKLIF.

This clone came up a few times. The chain has TRDV1 and TRDJ4, with 13 nucleotides matching TRDD3. V trimming: 2 bases; J trimming: 1 base; junction bases outside the gene matches: 31. This CDR3 region has 25 residues. Germline CDR1 reads TSWWSYY; CDR2 reads QGS. Here the CDR3 reads CALGETYPLPTRTGGYAGTLRPLIF. CDR3 in DNA: TGTGCTCTTGGGGAAACTTACCCCCTTCCTACCAGAACTGGGGGATACGCCGGGACACTCAGACCCCTGATCTTT.

V and J are TRAV29/DV5 and TRDJ1; maybe TRDD3 (5 bases). Germline-derived CDR1 and CDR2 are NSMFDY and ISSIKDK. The CDR3 is 17 residues long. Trimming left V 4 bases short and J 0 bases short, with 22 bases between. CDR3 sequence reads: CAAALALLGDYTDKLIF. The CDR3 nucleotides are TGTGCAGCAGCCCTAGCCTTGCTGGGTGATTACACCGATAAACTCATCTTT.

This chain links TRDV2 with TRDJ1; D call uncertain. Trimming pared 0 bases from V and 1 base from J, leaving 11 bases between. CDR1 and CDR2 (germline): GEAIGNYY, EKD. The CDR3 extends over 15 amino acids. Here the CDR3 reads CACDTGEMGTDKLIF. CDR3 nucleotides: TGTGCCTGTGACACCGGTGAGATGGGCACCGATAAACTCATCTTT.

As for this clone: A read error may produce the germline difference seen at one junction end. The chain has TRDV3 and TRDJ1, with D maybe TRDD3 (5 bases). This CDR3 region has 14 residues. CDR1 is TVYSNPD, CDR2 GDNSRS, per germline (reference sequence). Written as DNA, the CDR3 is TGTGCCTCAGTGACTGGTGTATACACCGCTAAACTCATCTTT. Protein sequence: CASVTGVYTAKLIF.

This clone has only a few counts. The chain carries TRDV2 and TRDJ3, with 10 bases lining up with TRDD3. Losses at the gene ends were 0 bases for V and 6 bases for J; bases not matched to a gene: 13. Germline values: CDR1 GEAIGNYY, CDR2 EKD. This CDR3 has 20 amino acids. CDR3 in DNA: TGTGCCTGTGACACCGGTACTGGGGGATCCCTTTACTCGGACACCCGACAGATGTTTTTC. Its protein product is CACDTGTGGSLYSDTRQMFF.

In this sample, this clone turned up a few times. The chain links TRDV2 to TRDJ3, with 13 nucleotides matching TRDD3. Germline V gene sequence: CDR1 GEAIGNYY, CDR2 EKD. The CDR3 length is 20 residues. Trimming cost V 3 bases and J 3 bases; bases outside gene matches: 10. CDR3 nucleotide sequence: TGTGCCTGTGACTCCGTACTGGGGGATACGGGTGACTGGGACACCCGACAGATGTTTTTC. This encodes CACDSVLGDTGDWDTRQMFF.

The chain has TRDV1 and TRDJ2; TRDD3 agrees at 12 bases. The CDR3 consists of 24 residues. V trimming: 0 bases; J trimming: 0 bases; junction bases outside the gene matches: 20. The germline V gene encodes CDR1 TSWWSYY and CDR2 QGS. The CDR3 sequence: CALGELRLPDLGDTRRALTAQLFF. DNA for the CDR3: TGTGCTCTTGGGGAACTCCGGCTTCCTGACCTGGGGGATACGAGAAGAGCTTTGACAGCACAACTCTTCTTT.

The chain combines TRAV29/DV5 with TRDJ1; TRDD3 might be the D (5 bases). The CDR3 has 18 amino acids. Germline V gene lookup returns CDR1 NSMFDY and CDR2 ISSIKDK. V was trimmed by 2 bases and J by 0 bases, leaving 23 bases between them. CDR3 bases: TGTGCAGCAAGGGGTGAATATAGCCTATACGCGGACACCGATAAACTCATCTTT. Amino acids: CAARGEYSLYADTDKLIF. Full variable domain (missing parts from reference TRAV29/DV5 and TRDJ1): DQQVKQNSPSLSVQEGRISILNCDYTNSMFDYFLWYKKYPAEGPTFLISISSIKDKNEDGRFTVFLNKSAKHLSLHIVPSQPGDSAVYFCAARGEYSLYADTDKLIFGKGTRVTVEP.

This sequence joins TRDV2 and TRDJ1; 9 positions agree with TRDD2. This CDR3 is 23 amino acids long. V shed 3 bases and J 3 bases; nucleotides not matched to a gene: 31. The germline V gene has CDR1 GEAIGNYY and CDR2 EKD. CDR3 nucleotide sequence: TGTGCCTGTGACGCCCGGCCTTCCTACTTTGTGGGGCCCAGATACGGGTACGCCGATAAACTCATCTTT. Its protein is CACDARPSYFVGPRYGYADKLIF.

This clone was seen a handful of times. The chain recombines TRDV2 with TRDJ3; D unclear. The CDR3 runs 18 residues. From germline, CDR1 is GEAIGNYY and CDR2 EKD. V dropped 0 bases and J dropped 1 base, with 12 bases sitting between them. In nucleotides, the CDR3 is TGTGCCTGTGACACCGGGCGGTCCTCTTCCTGGGACACCCGACAGATGTTTTTC. This codes for CACDTGRSSSWDTRQMFF.

Only a few counts were recorded for this clone. This rearrangement joins TRDV2 to TRDJ2; 11 bases are shared with TRDD3. CDR1 is GEAIGNYY and CDR2 is EKD in the germline V gene. The CDR3 extends over 20 amino acids. V was pared by 0 bases and J by 1 base, with 12 bases of the junction left unmatched. The CDR3 loop reads CACDTVLGDTGTFLTAQLFF. In DNA, the CDR3 is TGTGCCTGTGACACCGTTTTGGGGGATACGGGGACTTTTTTGACAGCACAACTCTTCTTT.

This clone has more than one count but fewer than ten. The V gene is TRDV1, the J gene TRDJ1, with D perhaps assigned TRDD2 or TRDD3 (9 bases each). This CDR3 spans 21 amino acids. The germline V gene has CDR1 TSWWSYY and CDR2 QGS. Trimming pared 1 base from V and 5 bases from J, leaving 32 bases between. The CDR3 sequence: CALGEHLPTLTGGRWGDKLIF. The CDR3, as DNA: TGTGCTCTTGGGGAACACCTTCCTACCCTTACTGGGGGAAGATGGGGGGATAAACTCATCTTT.

This clone has only a few counts. The rearrangement uses TRDV2 and TRDJ3; perhaps TRDD3 as D (6 bases). This CDR3 is 18 amino acids long. Looked up from germline, CDR1 is GEAIGNYY and CDR2 is EKD. Trimming left V 0 bases short and J 4 bases short, with 15 bases between. The CDR3 DNA follows: TGTGCCTGTGACACCGCTGGGGCAAGAGCATGGGACACCCGACAGATGTTTTTC. Protein: CACDTAGARAWDTRQMFF.

Only a few counts were recorded for this clone. The CDR3 nucleotides read TGTGCAGCAGGATGGGGGTCCTACACCGATAAACTCATCTTT. Translated, it gives CAAGWGSYTDKLIF. The J gene is TRDJ1, the V gene TRAV29/DV5; TRDD3 might be the D (6 bases). This CDR3 contains 14 residues. Germline lookup yields CDR1 NSMFDY and CDR2 ISSIKDK. V lost 4 bases and J lost 0, with 13 bases in between.

The sample holds one count of this clone. The germline gene is not matched at one end of the junction; a read error may be the cause. The sample contains more than one DNA sequence encoding this CDR3. CDR3 coding DNA: TGTGCCGCAAGCTACCCCCGTCGGGAGGGATTCACCACCGATAAACTCATCTTT. The encoded protein is CAASYPRREGFTTDKLIF. This chain connects TRAV29/DV5 to TRDJ1; a possible D gene is TRDD3 (5 bases). The germline gives CDR1 NSMFDY, CDR2 ISSIKDK. CDR3 length: 18 amino acids.